A selection of T cell receptor beta chains follows, all from one sample in a study of T-cell memory formation after mild COVID-19. MiXCR was run by TCRdb on the 5' RACE reads, yielding one entry per CDR3 protein. The sample carries fewer than 350,000 distinct CDR3 sequences, under 20% recorded once. Sequencing was done on a sample of PBMCs or a T cell subset sorted from them (not recorded which). All receptors come from a man younger than 30 who had mild COVID-19 (a few samples of this study predate the infection). Cell type and time point are not known. Both conserved end residues are part of each CDR3. D genes are given only for firm matches. Expanded clones get a size class; other rows say once, few or many, or leave the size out.

V	J	D	size	CDR3	DNA
TRBV5-1	TRBJ2-5	TRBD2	few	CASSPRLRGGPPETQYF	TGCGCCAGCAGCCCCCGTTTGCGGGGGGGCCCCCCGGAGACCCAGTACTTC
TRBV5-1	TRBJ1-1	.	.	CASSSGGWTEAFF	TGCGCCAGCAGCTCGGGGGGGTGGACTGAAGCTTTCTTT
TRBV4-1	TRBJ2-3	.	.	CASSQDRGRSTDTQYF	TGCGCCAGCAGCCAAGATAGGGGGAGAAGCACAGATACGCAGTATTTT
TRBV5-1	TRBJ2-1	.	few	CASSRGSSGNEQFF	TGCGCCAGCAGCCGCGGTAGTAGCGGCAATGAGCAGTTCTTC
TRBV18	TRBJ2-7	.	.	CASSPSFVERPSYEQYF	TGTGCCAGCTCACCTAGCTTCGTAGAGCGACCTTCCTACGAGCAGTACTTC
TRBV30	TRBJ1-1	.	few	CAWRTSLVLSTEAFF	TGTGCCTGGAGAACCTCGCTAGTCCTTTCCACTGAAGCTTTCTTT
TRBV12-3/TRBV12-4	TRBJ2-1	.	.	CASSLVRGEQFF	TGTGCCAGCAGTTTAGTAAGGGGTGAGCAGTTCTTC
TRBV6-5	TRBJ2-2	.	few	CASSYSGTYGELFF	TGTGCCAGCAGTTACTCTGGGACATACGGGGAGCTGTTTTTT
TRBV6-2/TRBV6-3	TRBJ1-2	TRBD1	few	CASGTAPYGYTF	TGTGCCAGCGGGACAGCTCCGTATGGCTACACCTTC
TRBV3-1	TRBJ2-7	.	.	CASSQGVPAYEQYF	TGTGCCAGCAGCCAAGGAGTCCCAGCCTACGAGCAGTACTTC
TRBV6-2/TRBV6-3	TRBJ2-2	.	.	CASSYSRPGELFF	TGTGCCAGCAGTTACTCGCGACCCGGGGAGCTGTTTTTT
TRBV2	TRBJ2-1	.	few	CASGASSYNEQFF	TGTGCCAGCGGCGCTAGCTCCTACAATGAGCAGTTCTTC
TRBV10-3	TRBJ1-1	TRBD1	.	CAISEPTTGATPLAFF	TGTGCCATCAGTGAGCCTACGACAGGGGCCACCCCACTAGCTTTCTTT
TRBV10-3	TRBJ2-7	TRBD1	many	CAIRGQGSSYEQYF	TGTGCCATCAGGGGACAGGGAAGTTCCTACGAGCAGTACTTC
TRBV4-1	TRBJ1-6	.	many	CASSQQGVNSPLHF	TGCGCCAGCAGCCAGCAAGGGGTAAATTCACCCCTCCACTTT
TRBV6-6	TRBJ1-6	.	.	CASRGRGSNSPLHF	TGTGCCAGCAGGGGACGGGGTAGTAATTCACCCCTCCACTTT
TRBV29-1	TRBJ1-2	TRBD1	few	CSVEVGGDGYTF	TGCAGCGTTGAAGTAGGGGGCGATGGCTACACCTTC
TRBV12-5	TRBJ2-5	TRBD1	few	CASGSRYRGRQETQYF	TGTGCTAGTGGTTCCAGATACAGGGGAAGACAAGAGACCCAGTACTTC
TRBV7-9	TRBJ2-2	.	few	CASSVGQANTGELFF	TGTGCCAGCAGTGTAGGACAAGCGAACACCGGGGAGCTGTTTTTT
TRBV29-1	TRBJ1-1	.	.	CSAGENTEAFF	TGCAGCGCGGGGGAGAACACTGAAGCTTTCTTT
TRBV7-2	TRBJ2-2	.	many	CASSSQMGLNGELFF	TGTGCCAGCAGCTCCCAAATGGGGTTAAACGGGGAGCTGTTTTTT
TRBV7-2	TRBJ2-1	.	.	CASSSRGGRASYNEQFF	TGTGCCAGCAGCTCCCGTGGGGGCAGGGCCTCCTACAATGAGCAGTTCTTC
TRBV7-2	TRBJ1-6	TRBD1	.	CASSFRDRNNSPLHF	TGTGCCAGCAGCTTCCGGGACAGGAATAATTCACCCCTCCACTTT
TRBV12-3/TRBV12-4	TRBJ2-3	.	.	CASSPRQGRTDTQYF	TGTGCCAGCAGCCCCCGCCAGGGACGAACAGATACGCAGTATTTT
TRBV9	TRBJ2-1	.	many	CASSVKGSYNEQFF	TGTGCCAGCAGCGTAAAAGGTTCCTACAATGAGCAGTTCTTC
TRBV27	TRBJ2-3	.	few	CASSLWSSTDTQYF	TGTGCCAGCAGTTTATGGTCTAGCACAGATACGCAGTATTTT
TRBV27	TRBJ2-2	.	once	CASSNRNTGELFF	TGTGCCAGCAGTAACCGGAACACCGGGGAGCTGTTTTTT
TRBV12-3/TRBV12-4	TRBJ1-2	.	.	CASSPGTHVYGYTF	TGTGCCAGCAGCCCGGGAACCCATGTCTATGGCTACACCTTC